A selection of T cell receptor beta chains follows, all from one sample in a study of T cells in Graves' hyperthyroidism and ophthalmopathy. One entry per CDR3 protein results from TCRdb running MiXCR on the multiplex PCR reads. Here the sample spans 100,000 to 140,000 distinct CDR3 sequences, 16% being singletons. Sequencing input: blood. These receptors came from a woman aged 45 to 65 with Graves' hyperthyroidism. Each CDR3 is given with its conserved first and last residue. The order of the fields is J gene, V gene, D gene, clone size, CDR3 DNA, CDR3 protein. The D gene is left open where the match is weak. Size is omitted from some rows. Given values are once, few, many or a class for expanded clones.

J: TRBJ2-5
V: TRBV13
D: TRBD1
size: -
DNA: TGTGCCAGCAGCGATCGGACAGGGGGGGGGACCCAGTACTTC
CDR3: CASSDRTGGGTQYF

J: TRBJ2-5
V: TRBV5-4
D: -
size: many
DNA: TGTGCCAGCAGCCCCCACCCAGGGGATCAAGAGACCCAGTACTTC
CDR3: CASSPHPGDQETQYF

J: TRBJ1-1
V: TRBV27
D: -
size: many
DNA: TGTGCCAGCAGTTCCTTTGTAGACACGGCGGCGAGGACTGAAGCTTTCTTT
CDR3: CASSSFVDTAARTEAFF

J: TRBJ2-1
V: TRBV20-1
D: TRBD2
size: few
DNA: TGCAGTGCCAGCGGACTAGCGGGAGCAAATGAGCAGTTCTTC
CDR3: CSASGLAGANEQFF

J: TRBJ2-1
V: TRBV3-1
D: TRBD2
size: many
DNA: TGTGCCAGCAGACCCGGACTAGCGGCCCCCTCAGCCTCCTACAATGAGCAGTTCTTC
CDR3: CASRPGLAAPSASYNEQFF

J: TRBJ1-5
V: TRBV18
D: -
size: many
DNA: TGTGCCAGCTCACCACCGGGGGGAGGGCAGCCCCAGCATTTT
CDR3: CASSPPGGGQPQHF

J: TRBJ1-3
V: TRBV30
D: -
size: many
DNA: TGTGCCTGGAGTTTTTACAGTCTCCGAAACACCATATATTTT
CDR3: CAWSFYSLRNTIYF

J: TRBJ2-3
V: TRBV19
D: TRBD2
size: few
DNA: TGTGCCAGTAGACTTCGACTAGCGGGACGTATGGATACGCAGTATTTT
CDR3: CASRLRLAGRMDTQYF

J: TRBJ2-5
V: TRBV29-1
D: -
size: many
DNA: TGCAGCGTTGCAGTTCAAGCGGCCCGTTTACCTCCCGGGGGTGGAGAGACCCAGTACTTC
CDR3: CSVAVQAARLPPGGGETQYF

J: TRBJ2-1
V: TRBV7-3
D: -
size: -
DNA: TGTGCCAGCAGCTTAGGAGGTGAGCAGTTCTTC
CDR3: CASSLGGEQFF

J: TRBJ2-7
V: TRBV18
D: TRBD2
size: -
DNA: TGTGCCAGCTCACCGCCGACTAGCGGGAGATCTTACGAGCAGTACTTC
CDR3: CASSPPTSGRSYEQYF

J: TRBJ1-4
V: TRBV7-2
D: -
size: few
DNA: TGTGCCAGCAGCTTAGGGGGCAGGAATGAAAAACTGTTTTTT
CDR3: CASSLGGRNEKLFF

J: TRBJ2-5
V: TRBV4-1
D: -
size: many
DNA: TGCGCCAGCAGCCAAGGTTCGGCCCAGTACTTC
CDR3: CASSQGSAQYF

J: TRBJ1-5
V: TRBV30
D: TRBD1
size: many
DNA: TGTGCCTGGAGTGGATCTCACAGGGGGGATCAGCCCCAGCATTTT
CDR3: CAWSGSHRGDQPQHF

J: TRBJ1-1
V: TRBV7-9
D: -
size: many
DNA: TGTGCCAGCAGCTTAGGGACACCGATGAGGTCCACTGAAGCTTTCTTT
CDR3: CASSLGTPMRSTEAFF

J: TRBJ2-1
V: TRBV5-8
D: -
size: many
DNA: TGTGCCAGCAGCTTCACAGAGTACAATGAGCAGTTCTTC
CDR3: CASSFTEYNEQFF

J: TRBJ2-1
V: TRBV7-7
D: -
size: many
DNA: TGTGCTAGCAGCGCGACGCCAAGCTCCTACAATGAGCAGTTCTTC
CDR3: CASSATPSSYNEQFF

J: TRBJ2-1
V: TRBV28
D: -
size: -
DNA: TGTGCCAGCAGTTTAACCTACACAAAAGCGGTTCGGGGCAATGAGCAGTTCTTC
CDR3: CASSLTYTKAVRGNEQFF

J: TRBJ1-2
V: TRBV20-1
D: -
size: many
DNA: TGCAGTGCTAGATCCCGGGGAGGAGCAGGCTACACCTTC
CDR3: CSARSRGGAGYTF

J: TRBJ2-3
V: TRBV20-1
D: TRBD2
size: many
DNA: TGCAGTGCCTCGACTAGCGGGAGCACAGATACGCAGTATTTT
CDR3: CSASTSGSTDTQYF

J: TRBJ1-3
V: TRBV11-3
D: -
size: many
DNA: TGTGCCAGCAGCTTAGATCCGGGAAACACCATATATTTT
CDR3: CASSLDPGNTIYF

J: TRBJ1-4
V: TRBV4-1
D: -
size: many
DNA: TGCGCCAGCAGCAGGGGCCCTAATGAAAAACTGTTTTTT
CDR3: CASSRGPNEKLFF

J: TRBJ1-3
V: TRBV11-2
D: TRBD1
size: many
DNA: TGTGCCAGCAGCATGACAGGGTCTGGAAACACCATATATTTT
CDR3: CASSMTGSGNTIYF

J: TRBJ1-1
V: TRBV5-1
D: -
size: -
DNA: TGCGCCAGCACCGCGGAAGGGGGGACCACTGAAGCTTTCTTT
CDR3: CASTAEGGTTEAFF

J: TRBJ1-2
V: TRBV27
D: -
size: -
DNA: TGTGCCAGCAGTGGGACACCCACTAACTATGGCTACACCTTC
CDR3: CASSGTPTNYGYTF

J: TRBJ2-3
V: TRBV28
D: TRBD1
size: many
DNA: TGTGCCAGCAGTCGAATACAGGGGGTAGCAGATACGCAGTATTTT
CDR3: CASSRIQGVADTQYF

J: TRBJ2-7
V: TRBV7-9
D: TRBD1
size: many
DNA: TGTGCCAGCAGCGTGAGAACGGGACAGACCTACGAGCAGTACTTC
CDR3: CASSVRTGQTYEQYF

J: TRBJ2-1
V: TRBV5-1
D: TRBD1
size: -
DNA: TGCGCCAGCAGCTTGATAGGGGACAGGGGGTTCTTC
CDR3: CASSLIGDRGFF

J: TRBJ1-2
V: TRBV3-1
D: -
size: many
DNA: TGTGCCAGCAGCCAAGATCTCTCGGGGGTCGGCTACACCTTC
CDR3: CASSQDLSGVGYTF

J: TRBJ2-7
V: TRBV6-1
D: -
size: -
DNA: TGTGCCAGCAGTGCTAGGGGATTGAGCTCCTACGAGCAGTACTTC
CDR3: CASSARGLSSYEQYF

J: TRBJ2-2
V: TRBV5-6
D: -
size: few
DNA: TGTGCCAGCAGCTTGAGCCCCGGGGAGCTGTTTTTT
CDR3: CASSLSPGELFF

J: TRBJ2-5
V: TRBV29-1
D: TRBD1
size: many
DNA: TGCAGCGTTGGCCGACAGGGGGTCGGGGAGACCCAGTACTTC
CDR3: CSVGRQGVGETQYF

J: TRBJ1-1
V: TRBV10-3
D: -
size: -
DNA: TGTGCCATCAGTGACAGGGTCCACATGAACACTGAAGCTTTCTTT
CDR3: CAISDRVHMNTEAFF

J: TRBJ2-7
V: TRBV19
D: -
size: many
DNA: TGTGCCAGTAGTGCGGCAGTATTGTTTTACGAGCAGTACTTC
CDR3: CASSAAVLFYEQYF

J: TRBJ1-1
V: TRBV19
D: TRBD1
size: many
DNA: TGTGCCAGTAAGCAGACTATACAACGGGACAGGAACACTGAAGCTTTCTTT
CDR3: CASKQTIQRDRNTEAFF

J: TRBJ2-5
V: TRBV5-1
D: -
size: many
DNA: TGCGCCAGCAGCTCTATAGCGAGAGAGACCCAGTACTTC
CDR3: CASSSIARETQYF

J: TRBJ2-5
V: TRBV15
D: -
size: many
DNA: TGTGCCACCAGCAGAGGGGGTCGGGGGAGCGGAGAGACCCAGTACTTC
CDR3: CATSRGGRGSGETQYF

J: TRBJ2-1
V: TRBV7-2
D: -
size: many
DNA: TGTGCCAGCAGGCGCCGACTAGTACCAGATGAGCAGTTCTTC
CDR3: CASRRRLVPDEQFF

J: TRBJ2-3
V: TRBV7-3
D: -
size: many
DNA: TGTGCCAGCAGCCCCGACCCGGGACTGCAAGATACGCAGTATTTT
CDR3: CASSPDPGLQDTQYF

J: TRBJ2-3
V: TRBV20-1
D: -
size: many
DNA: TGCAGTGCTAGGCGTCCCACACCAGATACGCAGTATTTT
CDR3: CSARRPTPDTQYF